One T cell receptor beta chain is described in this entry. Time point of the sample: pre-treatment sample, taken before nivolumab and TIL therapy. Patients were adults with stage 4 NSCLC. This was the immunoSEQ v3 assay. The table came from immunoSEQ multiplex PCR; TCRdb's copy has only in-frame clones and leaves some out. Among 50,000 to 70,000 clones listed, approximately 80% were seen once. These data come from a study of TIL therapy for anti-PD-1-resistant metastatic lung cancer. The sample was blood, taken at baseline. The receptor's source is a person between 25 and 79 years old with non-small cell lung cancer.

CDR3 sequence: CASSLGQGRYLDTQYF. The CDR3 region has the DNA TGTGCCAGCTCCCTTGGACAGGGAAGGTATTTAGATACGCAGTATTTT. The chain combines TRBV28 with TRBJ2-3, with 8 bases fitting TRBD1. CDR3 size: 16 residues. CDR1 is MDHEN and CDR2 is SYDVKM in the germline V gene. The V gene end was trimmed by 8 bases and the J gene end by 5 bases; junction bases not matched to a gene: 15.